These 10 T cell receptor beta chains originate from one sample sequenced in a study of CD8 T cells in Susac syndrome. RNA amounts of 0.5 to 1 ug underwent reverse transcription with random hexamers. TCRdb analysed the immunoSEQ multiplex PCR reads with MiXCR anew, one entry per CDR3 protein. The sample comprises 170,000 or so distinct CDR3 sequences, around 95% of which are singletons, and 0.15% to 0.2% rests with the top ten. What was sequenced was CD8+ T cells from PBMCs. Source of these receptors: a human donor with multiple sclerosis.

The genes are TRBV30 and TRBJ2-1; D unclear. Germline CDR1 reads GTSNPN; CDR2 reads SVGIG (reference sequence). The CDR3 has 11 amino acids. V was shortened by 4 bases and J by 5 bases, with 6 bases between the two germline ends. This chain's CDR3 is CAWKYNNEQFF. The CDR3 nucleotides are TGTGCCTGGAAGTATAACAATGAGCAGTTCTTC.

The V and J genes are TRBV10-3 and TRBJ2-5; D not resolved. The germline gives CDR1 ENHRY, CDR2 SYGVKD. The CDR3 sequence is 13 residues long. V shed 6 bases and J shed 5 bases, with 13 bases lying between them. The CDR3 is CAISSDLQETQYF. Written as DNA, the CDR3 is TGTGCCATCAGCTCCGACTTGCAGGAGACCCAGTACTTC.

The J gene is TRBJ2-3, the V gene TRBV11-3; 8 bases line up with TRBD1. The CDR3 length is 16 residues. Looked up from germline, CDR1 is SGHNT and CDR2 is YENEEA. V lost 2 bases, J lost 1 base, and 5 bases stayed unmatched. The CDR3 region has the DNA TGTGCCAGCAGCTTAACACCGGGACAGGGCACAGATACGCAGTATTTT. Protein sequence: CASSLTPGQGTDTQYF.

V is TRBV23-1 and J is TRBJ2-5; maybe TRBD1 (6 bases). TRBV23-1 is classed as an ORF, of uncertain function. V was trimmed by 0 bases and J by 1 base, leaving 6 bases between them. The CDR3 length is 14 residues. CDR3 DNA sequence: TGCGCCAGCAGTCAATCACAGGGCCAAGAGACCCAGTACTTC. Protein product: CASSQSQGQETQYF.

The rearrangement uses TRBV5-1 and TRBJ2-5; D uncertain. Trimming took off 4 bases at V and 6 bases at J, with 19 bases between the two ends. CDR1 and CDR2 (germline): SGHRS, YFSETQ. This CDR3 is built from 15 residues. The CDR3 loop reads CASSPPPLSAKTQYF. As DNA, the CDR3 is TGCGCCAGCAGCCCCCCCCCACTTTCGGCGAAGACCCAGTACTTC.

This clonotype appeared once. The rearrangement uses TRBV27 and TRBJ2-7; D gene unclear. Germline loops: CDR1 MNHEY, CDR2 SMNVEV (reference sequence). Trimming took 8 bases from V and 0 from J, leaving 14 bases between them. This CDR3 region has 14 residues. The CDR3 sequence: CASSRASLSYEQYF. In nucleotides, the CDR3 is TGTGCCAGCTCAAGGGCGTCCCTCTCCTACGAGCAGTACTTC.

The V call is TRBV27, the J call TRBJ2-7, with D maybe TRBD2 (6 bases). V shed 6 bases and J shed 0 bases, with 6 bases lying between them. The CDR3 is 12 residues long. Germline CDR1 reads MNHEY; CDR2 reads SMNVEV (reference sequence). CDR3 coding DNA: TGTGCCAGCAGGCGGGGCTCCTACGAGCAGTACTTC. This gives the protein CASRRGSYEQYF.

This chain uses TRBV15 with TRBJ2-1; maybe TRBD2 (6 bases). The CDR3 covers 15 residues. Trimming removed 3 bases at V and 2 bases at J, with 11 bases between. CDR1 is LNHNV and CDR2 is YYDKDF in the germline V gene (reference sequence). CDR3 coding DNA: TGTGCCACCAGCAGCGCCGGGACTCCCTACAATGAGCAGTTCTTC. Protein product: CATSSAGTPYNEQFF.

The chain links TRBV12-3 or TRBV12-4 to TRBJ2-5; TRBD2 is a possible D gene (5 bases). V gave up 6 bases and J gave up 5 bases, with 10 bases separating them. This CDR3 has 12 residues. In DNA, the CDR3 is TGTGCCAGCAGGGACTTGGGGGAGACCCAGTACTTC. Protein: CASRDLGETQYF.

V and J are TRBV3-1 and TRBJ1-2, with D maybe TRBD1 (5 bases). Germline V gives CDR1 LGHDT, CDR2 YNNKEL (reference sequence). CDR3 size: 14 residues. V was pared by 0 bases and J by 6 bases, with 11 bases between. CDR3 region: CASSQDPRGDGYTF. DNA of the CDR3: TGTGCCAGCAGCCAAGATCCCCGGGGGGATGGCTACACCTTC.